These T cell receptor beta chains were read from a single sample in a study of OX40 agonist ivuxolimab in advanced cancers. Repertoires were generated with immunoSEQ multiplex PCR, while TCRdb's copy carries only in-frame clones and drops some. The repertoire has 78,000 or so clones, 80% to 95% of them found once; the top ten carry more than 8.5%. The sequencing here drew on CD4+ or CD8+ T cells sorted from blood, taken in a trial of the OX40 agonist ivuxolimab. The source is an adult with an advanced solid tumor such as melanoma, head and neck, liver or kidney cancer. Each CDR3 is given with its conserved first and last residue. Fields, in order: clone size, D gene, J gene, V gene, CDR3 protein, CDR3 DNA. The D gene is left open where the match is weak. Expanded clones are given a class, and other clones once, few, many or no size at all.

- - TRBJ2-5 TRBV6-5 CASSSPGEQETQYF TGTGCCAGCAGTTCCCCGGGGGAACAAGAGACCCAGTACTTC
- - TRBJ1-2 TRBV7-9 CASSPRGADYGYTF TGTGCCAGCAGCCCGCGGGGGGCGGACTATGGCTACACCTTC
- - TRBJ2-7 TRBV30 CAWSWGLDEQYF TGTGCCTGGAGTTGGGGGCTGGACGAGCAGTACTTC
- - TRBJ1-1 TRBV19 CASSFPQGNTEAFF TGTGCCAGTAGTTTTCCTCAGGGGAACACTGAAGCTTTCTTT
- - TRBJ2-3 TRBV28 CASTATDTQYF TGTGCCAGCACCGCCACAGATACGCAGTATTTT
- TRBD1 TRBJ1-2 TRBV5-4 CASSPPPGQGLYGYTF TGTGCCAGCAGCCCCCCTCCGGGACAGGGACTCTATGGCTACACCTTC
- - TRBJ1-1 TRBV27 CASSLFSGVKTEAFF TGTGCCAGCAGTTTATTTTCAGGGGTGAAGACTGAAGCTTTCTTT
- - TRBJ2-1 TRBV9 CASSETRVLGSYNEQFF TGTGCCAGCAGCGAAACCAGGGTTTTGGGCTCCTACAATGAGCAGTTCTTC
- - TRBJ2-7 TRBV29-1 CSAVPGRAHEQYF TGCAGCGCCGTCCCGGGACGGGCCCACGAGCAGTACTTC
once - TRBJ2-7 TRBV27 CASSLYSAHYEQYF TGTGCCAGCAGTTTATACTCGGCCCACTACGAGCAGTACTTC
- TRBD1 TRBJ1-1 TRBV19 CASSPGTGVDATEAFF TGTGCCAGTAGTCCCGGGACAGGGGTGGATGCCACTGAAGCTTTCTTT
- TRBD1 TRBJ2-1 TRBV19 CASYPGQETDNEQFF TGTGCCAGTTATCCGGGACAGGAAACCGACAATGAGCAGTTCTTC
- TRBD1 TRBJ1-2 TRBV11-2 CASSSEGQGDYGYTF TGTGCCAGCAGCTCAGAGGGACAGGGGGATTATGGCTACACCTTC
few - TRBJ1-2 TRBV10-3 CATIPPGGRRDGYTF TGTGCCACTATACCCCCCGGGGGGCGAAGGGATGGCTACACCTTC
- - TRBJ2-5 TRBV5-1 CASSLGPSGEETQYF TGCGCCAGCAGCTTGGGGCCTTCTGGCGAAGAGACCCAGTACTTC
- - TRBJ2-7 TRBV4-1 CASSQEWMGTYEQYF TGCGCCAGCAGCCAAGAATGGATGGGGACCTACGAGCAGTACTTC
- - TRBJ2-3 TRBV5-6 CASSSGPDTQYF TGTGCCAGCAGCTCGGGACCAGATACGCAGTATTTT
- - TRBJ2-1 TRBV7-8 CASSLERGVGEQFF TGTGCCAGCAGCTTAGAGAGAGGGGTGGGTGAGCAGTTCTTC
- TRBD1 TRBJ2-7 TRBV11-2 CASSSLGQGSYEQYF TGTGCCAGCAGCTCGCTCGGACAGGGGAGCTACGAGCAGTACTTC
- TRBD1 TRBJ2-1 TRBV5-6 CASSSGQGGYNEQFF TGTGCCAGCAGCTCCGGACAGGGGGGATACAATGAGCAGTTCTTC
once TRBD2 TRBJ2-1 TRBV7-6 CASAPSGGALNEQFF TGTGCCAGCGCCCCTAGCGGGGGCGCCTTAAATGAGCAGTTCTTC
- - TRBJ1-1 TRBV7-8 CASSLAQGTEAFF TGTGCCAGCAGCTTAGCACAGGGTACAGAAGCTTTCTTT
- TRBD1 TRBJ2-7 TRBV7-9 CASSSDRDTYEQYF TGTGCCAGCAGCTCCGACAGGGACACCTACGAGCAGTACTTC
- - TRBJ1-6 TRBV6-4 CASSDSGESGSPLHF TGTGCCAGCAGTGACTCGGGGGAGAGTGGTTCACCCCTCCACTTT
- TRBD1 TRBJ2-7 TRBV27 CASSLLVTGSYEQYF TGTGCCAGCAGTTTATTGGTGACAGGGTCCTACGAGCAGTACTTC
- - TRBJ2-5 TRBV11-2 CASTFSVGEETQYF TGTGCCAGCACCTTCAGCGTGGGAGAGGAGACCCAGTACTTC
- TRBD1 TRBJ2-7 TRBV2 CASSVHRGLQSEQYF TGTGCCAGCAGCGTGCACAGGGGGCTGCAGAGCGAGCAGTACTTC
- - TRBJ1-3 TRBV6-1 CASSDLWAGNTIYF TGTGCCAGCAGTGATCTGTGGGCTGGAAACACCATATATTTT
- - TRBJ2-7 TRBV9 CASSVDGSAYEQYF TGTGCCAGCAGCGTAGATGGGAGCGCCTACGAGCAGTACTTC
- - TRBJ1-5 TRBV13 CASSVGVDQPQHF TGTGCCAGCAGCGTCGGGGTTGATCAGCCCCAGCATTTT
- TRBD2 TRBJ2-5 TRBV27 CASSCPGLAGYF TGTGCCAGCAGTTGCCCGGGACTAGCGGGGTACTTC
- - TRBJ2-2 TRBV6-1 CASSYSRELFF TGTGCCAGCAGCTATAGCCGGGAGCTGTTTTTT
- - TRBJ2-5 TRBV6-6 CASSQFRDPKLEKQYF TGTGCCAGCAGCCAGTTCCGGGACCCAAAATTGGAAAAGCAGTACTTC
few - TRBJ1-2 TRBV30 CAANAHPSPNYGYTF TGTGCTGCCAATGCACACCCAAGCCCTAACTATGGCTACACCTTC
- TRBD1 TRBJ2-3 TRBV6-4 CASSDGTGGPDTQYF TGTGCCAGCAGTGACGGGACAGGGGGCCCAGATACGCAGTATTTT
- - TRBJ1-1 TRBV11-2 CASSLVVSGFAEAFF TGTGCCAGCAGCTTAGTAGTGTCAGGGTTCGCTGAAGCTTTCTTT
- - TRBJ1-5 TRBV10-3 CAITAGLLGYSNQPQHF TGTGCCATCACCGCGGGCCTTCTAGGATATAGCAATCAGCCCCAGCATTTT
- - TRBJ1-1 TRBV30 CACPRSFLNTEAFF TGTGCCTGCCCACGGAGTTTCCTGAACACTGAAGCTTTCTTT
once TRBD1 TRBJ1-2 TRBV27 CASSMDRGPGYTF TGTGCCAGCAGTATGGACAGGGGGCCTGGCTACACCTTC
- - TRBJ1-2 TRBV6-5 CASLPTRVNYGYTF TGTGCCAGCCTGCCGACGAGGGTGAACTATGGCTACACCTTC
- - TRBJ1-3 TRBV19 CASSFDRSSGNTIYF TGTGCCAGTAGTTTCGACAGGAGCTCTGGAAACACCATATATTTT
- - TRBJ2-3 TRBV6-5 CASSYSRVDTQYF TGTGCCAGCAGTTACTCGAGGGTCGATACGCAGTATTTT
- - TRBJ1-1 TRBV12-5 CASGLVRVGTEAFF TGTGCTAGTGGTTTGGTAAGGGTTGGCACTGAAGCTTTCTTT
- - TRBJ1-1 TRBV13 CASSSRGHPGTEAFF TGTGCCAGCAGCTCCCGAGGGCACCCGGGCACTGAAGCTTTCTTT
- - TRBJ2-7 TRBV11-2 CASSLWGDSSYEQYF TGTGCCAGCAGCTTATGGGGAGATAGCTCCTACGAGCAGTACTTC
- - TRBJ1-1 TRBV4-1 CASSQDAGMHTEAFF TGCGCCAGCAGCCAAGATGCAGGGATGCACACTGAAGCTTTCTTT
- TRBD1 TRBJ1-2 TRBV7-8 CASHPGTGYENYGYTF TGTGCCAGCCACCCAGGGACAGGGTATGAGAACTATGGCTACACCTTC